This T cell receptor (beta chain) was found in a study of CD8+ T cells in alopecia areata. Points from the study as a whole: In scalp and blood, many expanded lesional clones persisted during tofacitinib.

Trimming removed 2 bases from V and 0 bases from J, with 2 bases in between. This CDR3 is built from 12 residues. The germline gives CDR1 GTSNPN, CDR2 SVGIG (reference sequence). The sample's treatment: oral pan-JAK inhibitor, 5-10 mg twice daily. With regard to this clone: Its matching antigen is unknown. This sample includes further DNA sequences coding for the same CDR3.

Isolated RNA was reverse transcribed into cDNA used as the sequencing template. Sequenced by immunoSEQ multiplex PCR; TCRdb stores in-frame clones only, minus some. The sample holds about 150,000 clones, roughly 65% seen once. This sequence joins TRBV30 and TRBJ1-5; D not certain. This material consisted of CD4+ T cells sorted from blood, taken at week 4, from a patient treated with tofacitinib. The sequence was obtained from a human donor with alopecia areata. The CDR3 coding sequence is TGTGCCTGGAGTCTTAGCAATCAGCCCCAGCATTTT. Translated, it gives CAWSLSNQPQHF.